One T cell receptor beta chain is described in this entry. Its antigen is not identified. This sample was taken from a study of T-cell memory formation after mild COVID-19. Study information: Largely, the TCR clusters proved donor specific. Notes on the study in general: Clones that shrank (day 15 to 85) were balanced CD4/CD8, whereas later expanders leaned CD4+.

The V gene's germline CDR1 is KGHSH and CDR2 LQKENI. The CDR3 sequence is 15 residues long. V dropped 2 bases and J dropped 5 bases, with 15 bases sitting between them. TCRdb reprocessed the 5' RACE reads via MiXCR and lists one record per CDR3 protein. The table includes 500,000 to 550,000 distinct CDR3 sequences, around 21% detected once. The origin of this receptor is an adult woman who had mild COVID-19 (a few samples of this study predate the infection). Cell type and time point are not known. J is TRBJ2-5 and V is TRBV18; D is possibly TRBD1 (6 bases). Sequences were obtained from PBMCs or a T cell subset sorted from them (not recorded which). The chain's CDR3 is CASSPREQGEETQYF. The CDR3 DNA reads TGTGCCAGCTCACCAAGGGAACAGGGTGAGGAGACCCAGTACTTC. Supplemented by reference TRBV18 and TRBJ2-5, the full variable domain reads NAGVMQNPRHLVRRRGQEARLRCSPMKGHSHVYWYRQLPEEGLKFMVYLQKENIIDESGMPKERFSAEFPKEGPSILRIQQVVRGDSAAYFCASSPREQGEETQYFGPGTRLLVL.